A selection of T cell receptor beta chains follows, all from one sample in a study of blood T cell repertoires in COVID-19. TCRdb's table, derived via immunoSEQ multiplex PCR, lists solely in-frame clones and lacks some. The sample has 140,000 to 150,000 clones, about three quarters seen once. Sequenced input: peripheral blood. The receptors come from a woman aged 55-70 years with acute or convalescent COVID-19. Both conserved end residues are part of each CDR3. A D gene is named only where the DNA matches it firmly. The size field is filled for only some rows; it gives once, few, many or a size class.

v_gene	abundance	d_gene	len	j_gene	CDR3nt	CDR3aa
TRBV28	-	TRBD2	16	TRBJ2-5	TGTGCCAGCAGTCCGACTAGCGGGAGGGCCCGGGAGACCCAGTACTTC	CASSPTSGRARETQYF
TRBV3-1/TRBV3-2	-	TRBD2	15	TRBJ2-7	TGTGCCAGCAGCCAAGATTCTAGCGGGAGCTACGAGCAGTACTTC	CASSQDSSGSYEQYF
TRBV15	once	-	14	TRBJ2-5	TGTGCCACCAGCAGAGTAACGGGAGCAGAGACCCAGTACTTC	CATSRVTGAETQYF
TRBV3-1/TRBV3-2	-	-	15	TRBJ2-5	TGTGCCAGCAGCCTCGGGAGTCGAGTCACAGAGACCCAGTACTTC	CASSLGSRVTETQYF
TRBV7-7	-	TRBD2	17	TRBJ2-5	TGTGCTAGCAGCTTGGGGCCTCTAGCGGGAGTGGGGGAGGACCAGTACTTC	CASSLGPLAGVGEDQYF
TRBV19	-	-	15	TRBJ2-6	TGTGCCAGTAGTAGCAGGGTTGGTGGGGCCAACGTCCTGACTTTC	CASSSRVGGANVLTF
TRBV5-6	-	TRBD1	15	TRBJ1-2	TGTGCCAGCAGCTTGGTAGGACAGGGGAGCTATGGCTACACCTTC	CASSLVGQGSYGYTF
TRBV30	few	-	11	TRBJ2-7	TGTGCCTGGACAGCGGCGAGAGAGCAGTACTTC	CAWTAAREQYF
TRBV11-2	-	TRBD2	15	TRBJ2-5	TGTGCCAGCAGCTTGACTAGCGGGATTGGGGAGACCCAGTACTTC	CASSLTSGIGETQYF
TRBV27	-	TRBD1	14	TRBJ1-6	TGTGCCAGCAGTTCCGGGACAGGGCACTCACCCCTCCACTTT	CASSSGTGHSPLHF
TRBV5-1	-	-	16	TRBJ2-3	TGCGCCAGCAGCTTACCTATGACTAGAGACACAGATACGCAGTATTTT	CASSLPMTRDTDTQYF
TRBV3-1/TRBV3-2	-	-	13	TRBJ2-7	TGTGCCAGCAGCCATCAAAACTCCTACGAGCAGTACTTC	CASSHQNSYEQYF
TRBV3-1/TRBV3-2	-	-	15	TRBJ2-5	TGTGCCAGCAGCCAAGATGTGACGAGGGTAGAGACCCAGTACTTC	CASSQDVTRVETQYF
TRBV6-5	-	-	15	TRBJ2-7	TGTGCCAGCAACCCAAGAGCGGGTTCCGGGCTCGAGCAGTACTTC	CASNPRAGSGLEQYF
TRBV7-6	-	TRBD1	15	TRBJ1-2	TGTGCCAGCAGTTCCGGGGGGGACAGGGCCTATGGCTACACCTTC	CASSSGGDRAYGYTF
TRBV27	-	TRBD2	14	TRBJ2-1	TGTGCCAGCTCAGCGGGAGGCAAAGGAAATGAGCAGTTCTTC	CASSAGGKGNEQFF
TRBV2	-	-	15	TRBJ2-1	TGTGCCAGCACTAAGGACAGCGTCCAGCACAATGAGCAGTTCTTC	CASTKDSVQHNEQFF
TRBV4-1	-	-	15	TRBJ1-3	TGCGCCAGCAGCCAAGCCCGCCCTATCGGAAACACCATATATTTT	CASSQARPIGNTIYF
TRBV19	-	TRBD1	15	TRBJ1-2	TGTGCCAGCAATAATCCCGGGACAGCTAACTATGGCTACACCTTC	CASNNPGTANYGYTF
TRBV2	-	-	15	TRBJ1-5	TGTGCCATCGGATCCCCTCTGGGGGGGGCACAGCCCCAGCATTTT	CAIGSPLGGAQPQHF
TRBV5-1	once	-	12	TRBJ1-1	TGCGCCAGCAGCCTAAGGAACACTGAAGCTTTCTTT	CASSLRNTEAFF
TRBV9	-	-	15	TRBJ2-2	TGTGCCAGCAGCGTAGGTCGACAGTCTACCGGGGAGCTGTTTTTT	CASSVGRQSTGELFF
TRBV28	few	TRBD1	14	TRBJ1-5	TGTGCCAGCAGCCTACAGGGGCTGGATCAGCCCCAGCATTTT	CASSLQGLDQPQHF
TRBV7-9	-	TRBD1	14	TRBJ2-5	TGTGCCAGCAGCTTCCGGGACAGGGAAGAGACCCAGTACTTC	CASSFRDREETQYF
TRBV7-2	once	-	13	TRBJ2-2	TGTGCCAGCAGCTTCAAGCGCACCGGGGAGCTGTTTTTT	CASSFKRTGELFF